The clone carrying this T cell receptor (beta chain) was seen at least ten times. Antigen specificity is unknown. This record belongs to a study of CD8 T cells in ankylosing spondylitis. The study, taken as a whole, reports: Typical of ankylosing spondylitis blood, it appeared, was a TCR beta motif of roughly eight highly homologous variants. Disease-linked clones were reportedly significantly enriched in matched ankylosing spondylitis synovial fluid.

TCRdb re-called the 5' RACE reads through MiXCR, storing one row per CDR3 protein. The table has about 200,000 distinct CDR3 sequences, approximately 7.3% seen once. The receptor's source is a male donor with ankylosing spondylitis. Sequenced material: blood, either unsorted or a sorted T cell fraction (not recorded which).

The CDR3 region has the DNA TGCGCCAGCAGCCACCACCATCCAAGGGGACAGGGAAACTACGAGCAGTACTTC. Protein sequence: CASSHHHPRGQGNYEQYF. The V call is TRBV4-3, the J call TRBJ2-7; TRBD1 matches 9 bases. The CDR3 has 18 amino acids. V was clipped by 3 bases and J by 3 bases; unmatched bases: 15. Germline CDR1 and CDR2: LGHNA and YSLEER.